The source of this T cell receptor beta chain is a study of T cell responses to AZD1222 COVID-19 vaccine. As for this clone: Its antigen remains unknown.

V dropped 3 bases and J dropped 2 bases, with 13 bases sitting between them. The CDR3 covers 15 residues. The V gene's germline CDR1 is KGHSH and CDR2 LQKENI. Study-level findings and limits: Along spike, vaccine-associated CD4 TCRs were found throughout, with dominance at 160-218 and 743-854. Spike-specific TCRs gained breadth and depth after people received two AZD1222 doses. Most donors were white British and more were female, and clonal diversity was possibly underestimated.

Combined were second doses at about 4 or about 12 weeks. The table came from immunoSEQ multiplex PCR; TCRdb's copy has only in-frame clones and leaves some out. In the table there are 140,000 or so clones, around 84% of which are singletons. The TCR comes from an adult who received the AZD1222 COVID-19 vaccine. The genes are TRBV18 and TRBJ1-2, with D perhaps matching TRBD1 (5 bases). This specimen was peripheral blood, taken 28 days after the second AZD1222 dose. CDR3 DNA sequence: TGTGCCAGCTCACCGTCCGGGACGGCGAACTATGGCTACACCTTC. Protein product: CASSPSGTANYGYTF.